The rows below give T cell receptor beta chains drawn from one sample of a study of Graves' ophthalmopathy and Graves' hyperthyroidism. TCRdb re-called the multiplex PCR reads through MiXCR, storing one row per CDR3 protein. Here the sample spans 650,000 to 900,000 distinct CDR3 sequences, approximately 40% being singletons. The source material was peripheral blood. Receptors originate from an adult man with Graves' ophthalmopathy. CDR3s leave out the opening cysteine and the closing phenylalanine or tryptophan. Each record gives: clone size, J gene, V gene, CDR3 protein. Clone size is shown for a subset of rows, as once, few, many or a class of expanded clone.

>few|TRBJ2-5|TRBV20-1
SASDPSGGGRKETQY
>NA|TRBJ2-7|TRBV9
ASSRRSFSYEQY
>NA|TRBJ1-6|TRBV2
ASSFQGGNSPLH
>many|TRBJ1-5|TRBV7-6
ASSLAGDNQPQH
>few|TRBJ1-1|TRBV20-1
SARGGGGWMNTEAF
>NA|TRBJ1-5|TRBV24-1
ASSYRGNNQPQH
>many|TRBJ1-6|TRBV10-1
ASNKGNGPRDSPLH
>NA|TRBJ1-2|TRBV15
ATSPQGGNYGYT
>few|TRBJ1-2|TRBV29-1
SVEEGHANYGYT
>many|TRBJ1-5|TRBV2
ASSPNRGNQPQH
>few|TRBJ2-5|TRBV28
ASRATGIDETQY